This paragraph reports one T cell receptor beta chain. Its antigen is unknown. These data come from a study of shared clonotypes between healthy human individuals. This CDR3 comprises 16 residues. Clones were read by immunoSEQ multiplex PCR, and TCRdb kept only the in-frame ones, dropping some. The data show more than 1 million clones, approximately 80% seen once. Study-wide findings and caveats: Several donors showed sharing of around 5% of naive CD4 clonotypes.

V is TRBV21-1 and J is TRBJ2-3; the DNA was not compared with TRBD2, the D call given in the table. TRBV21-1 is an annotated pseudogene. What was sequenced was memory CD4+ T cells from PBMCs. Subset of the sample: CD45RA-negative fraction. This TCR derives from a man aged 18 to 30 in good health. Some clones in this sample may be carry-over from other donors' samples. CDR3: CASSKHRRALTDTQYF. CDR3 nucleotide sequence: TGTGCCAGCAGCAAACACCGGAGGGCCCTCACAGATACGCAGTATTTT.